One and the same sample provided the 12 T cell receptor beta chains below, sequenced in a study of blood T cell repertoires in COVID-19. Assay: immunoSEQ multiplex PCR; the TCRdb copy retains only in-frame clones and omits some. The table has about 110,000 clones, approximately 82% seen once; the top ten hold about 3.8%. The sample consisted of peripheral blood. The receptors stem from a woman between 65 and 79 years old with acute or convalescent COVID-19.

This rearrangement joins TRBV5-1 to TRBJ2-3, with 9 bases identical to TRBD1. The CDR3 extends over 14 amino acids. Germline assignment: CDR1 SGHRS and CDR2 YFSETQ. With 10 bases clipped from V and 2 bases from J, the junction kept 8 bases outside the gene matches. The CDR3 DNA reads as TGCGCCGCAAGAAGGACAGGGGACACAGATACGCAGTATTTT. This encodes CAARRTGDTDTQYF.

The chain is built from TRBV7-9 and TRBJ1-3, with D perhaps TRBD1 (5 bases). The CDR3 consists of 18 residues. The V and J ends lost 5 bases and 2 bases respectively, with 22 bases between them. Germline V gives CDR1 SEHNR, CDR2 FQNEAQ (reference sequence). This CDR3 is CASSRLGGRDPPGNTIYF. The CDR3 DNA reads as TGTGCCAGCAGCCGGCTGGGGGGGAGGGACCCACCTGGAAACACCATATATTTT.

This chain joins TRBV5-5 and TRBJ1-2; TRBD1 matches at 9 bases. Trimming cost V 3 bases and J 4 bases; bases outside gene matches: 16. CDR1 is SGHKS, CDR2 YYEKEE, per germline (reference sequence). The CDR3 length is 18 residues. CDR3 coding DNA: TGTGCCAGCAGCTCCTCCCCGGCCGTACAGGGGGCGAGCTATGGCTACACCTTC. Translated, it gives CASSSSPAVQGASYGYTF.

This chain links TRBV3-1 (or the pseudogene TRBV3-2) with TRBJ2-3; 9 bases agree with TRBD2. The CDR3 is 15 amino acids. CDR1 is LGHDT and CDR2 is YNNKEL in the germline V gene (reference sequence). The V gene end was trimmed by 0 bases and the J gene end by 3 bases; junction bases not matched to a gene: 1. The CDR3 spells CASSQEAGGTDTQYF. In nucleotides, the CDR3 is TGTGCCAGCAGCCAAGAAGCGGGAGGAACAGATACGCAGTATTTT.

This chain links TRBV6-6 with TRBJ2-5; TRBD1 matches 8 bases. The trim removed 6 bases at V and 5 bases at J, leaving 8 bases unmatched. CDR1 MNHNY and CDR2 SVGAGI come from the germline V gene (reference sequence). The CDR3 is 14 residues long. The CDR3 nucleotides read TGTGCCAGCAGCTGGGACAGGCGAAGGGAGACCCAGTACTTC. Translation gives CASSWDRRRETQYF.

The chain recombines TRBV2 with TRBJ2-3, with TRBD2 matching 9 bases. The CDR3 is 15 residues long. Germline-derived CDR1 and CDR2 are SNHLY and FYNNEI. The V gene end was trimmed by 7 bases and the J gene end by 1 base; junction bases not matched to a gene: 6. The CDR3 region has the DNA TGTGCCAGCACACTTGCGGGGGGGCGCACAGATACGCAGTATTTT. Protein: CASTLAGGRTDTQYF.

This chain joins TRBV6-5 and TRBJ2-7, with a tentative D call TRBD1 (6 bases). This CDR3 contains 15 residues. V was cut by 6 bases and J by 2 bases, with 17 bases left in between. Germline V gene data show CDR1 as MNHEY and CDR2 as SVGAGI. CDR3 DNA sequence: TGTGCCAGCAGGGATATTGCCCAGGGGCCCTACGAGCAGTACGTC. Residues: CASRDIAQGPYEQYV.

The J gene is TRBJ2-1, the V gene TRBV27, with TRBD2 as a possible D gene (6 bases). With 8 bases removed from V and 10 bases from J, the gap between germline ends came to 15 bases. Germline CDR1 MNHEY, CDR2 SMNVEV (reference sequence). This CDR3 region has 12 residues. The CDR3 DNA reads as TGTGCCAGCGGCCTTGGGAGGCGGGAGCAGTTCTTC. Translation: CASGLGRREQFF.

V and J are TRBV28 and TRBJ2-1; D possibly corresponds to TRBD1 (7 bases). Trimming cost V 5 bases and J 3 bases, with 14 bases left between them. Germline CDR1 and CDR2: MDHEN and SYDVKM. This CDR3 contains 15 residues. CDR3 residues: CASSPQGGIYNEQFF. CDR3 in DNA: TGTGCCAGCAGTCCCCAGGGGGGCATCTACAATGAGCAGTTCTTC.

CDR3 in amino acids: CASSQRTGGLQETQYF. The CDR3 bases are TGTGCCAGCAGCCAGAGGACAGGCGGGCTCCAAGAGACCCAGTACTTC. This sequence joins TRBV5-6 and TRBJ2-5; 7 nucleotides align to TRBD1. The CDR3 consists of 16 residues. Unmatched junction bases numbered 10, after V lost 4 bases and J lost 1 base. Germline V gene data show CDR1 as SGHDT and CDR2 as YYEEEE.

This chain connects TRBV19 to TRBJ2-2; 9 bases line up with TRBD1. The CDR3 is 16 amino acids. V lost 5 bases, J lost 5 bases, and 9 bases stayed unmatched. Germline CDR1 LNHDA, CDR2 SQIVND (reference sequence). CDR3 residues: CASSSGDRAGTGELFF. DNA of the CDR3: TGTGCCAGTAGTTCCGGGGACAGGGCAGGAACCGGGGAGCTGTTTTTT.

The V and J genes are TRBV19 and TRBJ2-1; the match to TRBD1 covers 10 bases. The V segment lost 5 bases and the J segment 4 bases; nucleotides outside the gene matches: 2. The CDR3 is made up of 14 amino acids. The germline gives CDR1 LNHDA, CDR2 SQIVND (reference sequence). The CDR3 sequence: CASSAGQGYNEQFF. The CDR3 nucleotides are TGTGCCAGTAGTGCGGGACAGGGGTACAATGAGCAGTTCTTC.